This T cell receptor (beta chain) was identified during a study of identical twins. TCRdb called the 5' RACE reads again in MiXCR, with one record for every CDR3 protein. The repertoire holds about 160,000 distinct CDR3 sequences, roughly 3.5% seen once, with 7.5% to 8.5% in the top ten. At least ten counts were recorded for this clonotype. Everyone who donated was a healthy Caucasian. The CDR3 extends over 13 amino acids. Trimming removed 5 bases at V and 4 bases at J, with 9 bases between. Germline CDR1 MNHEY, CDR2 SVGEGT. The sequencing sample was made of memory T cells sorted from blood. The chain combines TRBV6-2 or TRBV6-3 with TRBJ1-5, with D unresolved. The receptor was isolated from a man between 18 and 29 years old in good health. CDR3 bases: TGTGCCAGCAGTCCATGGGAGAATCAGCCCCAGCATTTT. The encoded protein is CASSPWENQPQHF.